The 7 T cell receptor beta chains presented below share a single source sample, sequenced in a study of regulatory T cells in long-lasting Graves disease. Arm-PCR with iRepertoire HTBI primers amplified the CDR3 regions for these TCR beta libraries. TCRdb processed the multiplex PCR reads anew with MiXCR; each CDR3 protein has one entry. Among 300,000 to 400,000 distinct CDR3 sequences listed, roughly a fifth were seen once. Time point: persistent/refractory GD, antithyroid drugs over 5 years with positive TRAb. Isolated PBMC RNA provided the starting material for the TCR library. The material sequenced was peripheral blood mononuclear cells (PBMCs), taken when the disease was refractory, from a patient treated with antithyroid drugs. The receptors derive from a female donor with Graves disease.

This sequence joins TRBV19 and TRBJ1-5, with 7 bases fitting TRBD1. Trimming took 6 bases from V and 2 from J; bases not matched to a gene: 7. The CDR3 runs to 15 residues. From germline, CDR1 is LNHDA and CDR2 SQIVND (reference sequence). DNA for the CDR3: TGTGCCAGTAGCAGGGGGGACAGCGGCAATCAGCCCCAGCATTTT. It specifies CASSRGDSGNQPQHF.

In DNA, the CDR3 is TGTGCCAGCAGTTCAGGGCAGGGGGAATATGAAAAACTGTTTTTT. Protein product: CASSSGQGEYEKLFF. The chain combines TRBV12-3 or TRBV12-4 with TRBJ1-4; 7 nucleotides agree with TRBD1. The CDR3 runs to 15 residues. V lost 4 bases to trimming and J lost 6 bases; unmatched junction nucleotides: 8.

In its sample, this clonotype was seen a few times. The chain joins TRBV27 to TRBJ2-7, with a possible D match to TRBD1 (5 bases). Trimming took off 0 bases at V and 4 bases at J, with 16 bases between the two ends. The CDR3 is made up of 16 amino acids. Looked up from germline, CDR1 is MNHEY and CDR2 is SMNVEV (reference sequence). CDR3 sequence: CASSLSLGVASYEQYF. The CDR3 coding sequence is TGTGCCAGCAGTTTATCCCTAGGGGTAGCTAGTTACGAGCAGTACTTC.

This clonotype was picked up a small number of times. The chain is built from TRBV4-3 and TRBJ1-3; D gene ambiguous. The V gene's germline CDR1 is LGHNA and CDR2 YSLEER. Trimming took off 1 base at V and 4 bases at J, with 11 bases between the two ends. The CDR3 totals 15 residues. The chain's CDR3 is CASSQASGPGNTIYF. CDR3 DNA: TGCGCCAGCAGCCAAGCCTCCGGGCCAGGAAACACCATATATTTT.

This clonotype was picked up a small number of times. The rearrangement joins TRBV5-4 to TRBJ1-2; no definite D call. V lost 1 base and J 4 bases, leaving 8 bases between the germline ends. Germline CDR1 reads SGHNT; CDR2 reads YYREEE (reference sequence). This CDR3 contains 13 residues. The CDR3 DNA follows: TGTGCCAGCAGCTTGAGCACCCTCTATGGCTACACCTTC. Protein: CASSLSTLYGYTF.

This chain joins TRBV4-1 and TRBJ2-5, with 8 bases fitting TRBD2. CDR1 is MGHRA, CDR2 YSYEKL, per germline. This CDR3 is 14 amino acids long. V shed 4 bases and J 7 bases; nucleotides not matched to a gene: 8. CDR3 sequence (DNA): TGCGCCAGCAGCCCTCCCGGGGGGGCAAGGACCCAGTACTTC. Translated: CASSPPGGARTQYF.

This clonotype was detected ten times or more. CDR3 loop: CASSQKVNTEAFF. For the CDR3, the DNA is TGTGCCAGCAGTCAAAAGGTGAACACTGAAGCTTTCTTT. This chain joins TRBV6-1 and TRBJ1-1; D not certain. V was shortened by 5 bases and J by 0 bases, with 7 bases between the two germline ends. The germline V gene encodes CDR1 MNHNS and CDR2 SASEGT. The CDR3 is 13 amino acids.